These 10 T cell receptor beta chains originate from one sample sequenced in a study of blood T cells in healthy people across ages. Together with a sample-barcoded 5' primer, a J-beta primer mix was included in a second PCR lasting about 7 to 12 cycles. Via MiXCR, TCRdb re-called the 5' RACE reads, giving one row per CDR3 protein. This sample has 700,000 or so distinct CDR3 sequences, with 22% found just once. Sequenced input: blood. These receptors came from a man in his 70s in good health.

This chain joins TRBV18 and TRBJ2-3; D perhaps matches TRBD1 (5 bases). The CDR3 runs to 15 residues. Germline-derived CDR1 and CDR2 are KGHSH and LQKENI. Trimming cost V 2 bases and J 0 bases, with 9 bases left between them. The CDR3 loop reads CASSPGAHSTDTQYF. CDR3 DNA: TGTGCCAGCTCACCAGGGGCCCATAGCACAGATACGCAGTATTTT. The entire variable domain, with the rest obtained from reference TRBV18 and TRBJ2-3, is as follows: NAGVMQNPRHLVRRRGQEARLRCSPMKGHSHVYWYRQLPEEGLKFMVYLQKENIIDESGMPKERFSAEFPKEGPSILRIQQVVRGDSAAYFCASSPGAHSTDTQYFGPGTRLTVL.

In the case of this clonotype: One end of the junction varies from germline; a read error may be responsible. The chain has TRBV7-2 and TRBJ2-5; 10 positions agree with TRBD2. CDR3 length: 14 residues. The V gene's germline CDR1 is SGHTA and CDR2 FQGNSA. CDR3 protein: CAISLAGGLETQYF. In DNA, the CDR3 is TGTGCCATCAGCTTAGCGGGAGGACTAGAGACCCAGTACTTC.

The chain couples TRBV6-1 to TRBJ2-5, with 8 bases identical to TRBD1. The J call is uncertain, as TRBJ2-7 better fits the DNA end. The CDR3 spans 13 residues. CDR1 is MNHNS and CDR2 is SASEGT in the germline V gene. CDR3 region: CASSRTGPSEQYV. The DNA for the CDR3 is TGTGCCAGCAGTAGGACAGGGCCATCCGAGCAGTACGTC.

Here the CDR3 DNA reads TGTGCCATCAGTGAATACGGACAGGGGGCCGGCACTGAAGCTTTCTTT. Translation: CAISEYGQGAGTEAFF. This chain links TRBV10-3 with TRBJ1-1; 11 positions agree with TRBD1. Germline values: CDR1 ENHRY, CDR2 SYGVKD. The V and J ends lost 3 bases and 4 bases, in that order; junction bases with no gene match: 7. The CDR3 extends over 16 amino acids.

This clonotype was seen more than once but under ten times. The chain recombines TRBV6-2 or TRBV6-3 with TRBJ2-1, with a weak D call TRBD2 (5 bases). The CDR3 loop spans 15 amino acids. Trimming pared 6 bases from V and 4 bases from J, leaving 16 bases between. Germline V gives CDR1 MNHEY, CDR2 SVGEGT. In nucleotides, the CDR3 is TGTGCCAGCAGGCATTCGGCTACTAGTTACAATGAGCAGTTCTTC. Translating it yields CASRHSATSYNEQFF.

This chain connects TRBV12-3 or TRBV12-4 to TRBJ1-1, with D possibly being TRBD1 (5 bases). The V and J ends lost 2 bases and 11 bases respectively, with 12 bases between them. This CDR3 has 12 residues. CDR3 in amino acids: CASSLFRVYAFF. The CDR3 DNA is TGTGCCAGCAGTTTATTCAGGGTGTATGCTTTCTTT.

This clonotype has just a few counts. CDR3 amino acids: CSARSIAGDTGELFF. As DNA, the CDR3 is TGCAGTGCTAGATCTATAGCGGGAGACACCGGGGAGCTGTTTTTT. The rearrangement links TRBV20-1 to TRBJ2-2; 9 positions match TRBD2. Per germline, CDR1 DFQATT and CDR2 SNEGSKA (reference sequence). J gave up 3 bases and V 2 bases, and 4 bases lay outside the gene matches. The CDR3 runs to 15 residues.

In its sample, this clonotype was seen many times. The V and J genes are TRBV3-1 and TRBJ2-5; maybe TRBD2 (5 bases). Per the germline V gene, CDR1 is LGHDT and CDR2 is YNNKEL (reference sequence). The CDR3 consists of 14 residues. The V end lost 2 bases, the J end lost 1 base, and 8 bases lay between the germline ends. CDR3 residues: CASSQHTSQETQYF. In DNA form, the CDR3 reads TGTGCCAGCAGCCAACACACTAGCCAAGAGACCCAGTACTTC.

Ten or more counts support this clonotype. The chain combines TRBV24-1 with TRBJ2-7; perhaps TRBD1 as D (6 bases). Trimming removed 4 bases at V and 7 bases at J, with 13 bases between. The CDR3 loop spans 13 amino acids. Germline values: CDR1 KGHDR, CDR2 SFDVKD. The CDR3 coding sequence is TGTGCCACCAGTGACCGGGACAAAGGGGAGCAGTACTTC. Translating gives CATSDRDKGEQYF.

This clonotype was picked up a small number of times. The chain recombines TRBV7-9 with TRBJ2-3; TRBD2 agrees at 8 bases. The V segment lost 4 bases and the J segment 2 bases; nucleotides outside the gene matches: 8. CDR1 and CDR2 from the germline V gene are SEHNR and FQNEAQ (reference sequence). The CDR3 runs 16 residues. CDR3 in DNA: TGTGCCAGCAGCTCGCATAGCGGGAATGACACAGATACGCAGTATTTT. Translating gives CASSSHSGNDTDTQYF. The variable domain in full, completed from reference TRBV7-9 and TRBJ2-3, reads DTGVSQNPRHKITKRGQNVTFRCDPISEHNRLYWYRQTLGQGPEFLTYFQNEAQLEKSRLLSDRFSAERPKGSFSTLEIQRTEQGDSAMYLCASSSHSGNDTDTQYFGPGTRLTVL.